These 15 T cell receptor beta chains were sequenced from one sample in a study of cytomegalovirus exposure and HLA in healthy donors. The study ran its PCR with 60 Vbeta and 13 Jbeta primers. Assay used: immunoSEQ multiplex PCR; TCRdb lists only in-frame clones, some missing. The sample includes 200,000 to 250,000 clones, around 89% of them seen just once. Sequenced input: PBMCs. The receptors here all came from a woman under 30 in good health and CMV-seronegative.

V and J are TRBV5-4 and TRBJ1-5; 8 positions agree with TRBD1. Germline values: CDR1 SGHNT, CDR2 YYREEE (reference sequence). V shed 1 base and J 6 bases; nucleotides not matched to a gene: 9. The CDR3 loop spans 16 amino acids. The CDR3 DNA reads TGTGCCAGCAGCTTGAGGTCGGCAGGGGGCTCTCAGCCCCAGCATTTT. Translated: CASSLRSAGGSQPQHF.

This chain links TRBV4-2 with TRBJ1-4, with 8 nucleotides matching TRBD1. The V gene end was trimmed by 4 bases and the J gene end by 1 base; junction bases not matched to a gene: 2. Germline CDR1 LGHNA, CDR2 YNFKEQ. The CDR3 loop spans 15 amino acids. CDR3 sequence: CASSPDRGTNEKLFF. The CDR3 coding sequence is TGTGCCAGCAGCCCAGACAGGGGAACTAATGAAAAACTGTTTTTT.

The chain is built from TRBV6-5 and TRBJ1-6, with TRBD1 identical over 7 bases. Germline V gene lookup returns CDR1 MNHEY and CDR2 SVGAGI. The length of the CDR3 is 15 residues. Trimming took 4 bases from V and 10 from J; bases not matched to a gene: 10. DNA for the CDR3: TGTGCCAGCAGTTTACGACAGGGTGTAAGATCACCCCTCCACTTT. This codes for CASSLRQGVRSPLHF.

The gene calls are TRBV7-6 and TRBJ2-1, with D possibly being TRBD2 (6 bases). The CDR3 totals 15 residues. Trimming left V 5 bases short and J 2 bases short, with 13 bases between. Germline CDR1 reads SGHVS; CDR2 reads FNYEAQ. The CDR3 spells CASSPGTPAYNEQFF. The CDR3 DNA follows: TGTGCCAGCAGCCCCGGGACTCCCGCCTACAATGAGCAGTTCTTC.

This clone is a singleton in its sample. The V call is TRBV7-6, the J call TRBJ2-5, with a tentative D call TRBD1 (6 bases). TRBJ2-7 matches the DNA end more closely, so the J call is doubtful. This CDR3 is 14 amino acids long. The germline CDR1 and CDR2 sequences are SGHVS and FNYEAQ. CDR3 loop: CASSLEGGFDEQYF. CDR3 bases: TGTGCCAGCAGCTTAGAAGGGGGTTTCGACGAGCAGTACTTC.

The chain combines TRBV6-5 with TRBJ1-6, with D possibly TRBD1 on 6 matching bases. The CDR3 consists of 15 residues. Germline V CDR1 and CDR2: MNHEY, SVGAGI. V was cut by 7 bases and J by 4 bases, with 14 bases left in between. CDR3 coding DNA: TGTGCCAGCACCGCACAGGGCTTATATAATTCACCCCTCCACTTT. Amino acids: CASTAQGLYNSPLHF.

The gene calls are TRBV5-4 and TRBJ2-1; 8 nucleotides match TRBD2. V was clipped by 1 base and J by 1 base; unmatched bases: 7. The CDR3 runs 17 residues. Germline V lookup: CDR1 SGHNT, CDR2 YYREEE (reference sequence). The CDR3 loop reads CASSLPGRARSYNEQFF. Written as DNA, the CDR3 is TGTGCCAGCAGCTTGCCCGGGAGGGCCCGATCCTACAATGAGCAGTTCTTC.

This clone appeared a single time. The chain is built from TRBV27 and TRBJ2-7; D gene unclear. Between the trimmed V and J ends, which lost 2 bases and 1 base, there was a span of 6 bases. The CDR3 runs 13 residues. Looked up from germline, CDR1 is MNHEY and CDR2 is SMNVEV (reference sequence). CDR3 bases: TGTGCCAGCAGTTTAGCGCGATCCTACGAGCAGTACTTC. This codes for CASSLARSYEQYF.

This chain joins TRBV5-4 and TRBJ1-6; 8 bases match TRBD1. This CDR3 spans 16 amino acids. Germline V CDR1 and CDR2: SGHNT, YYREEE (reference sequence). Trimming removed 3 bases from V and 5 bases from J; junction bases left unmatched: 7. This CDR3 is CASSSGQGLNNSPLHF. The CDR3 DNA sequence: TGTGCCAGCAGCTCCGGACAGGGCCTGAATAATTCACCCCTCCACTTT.

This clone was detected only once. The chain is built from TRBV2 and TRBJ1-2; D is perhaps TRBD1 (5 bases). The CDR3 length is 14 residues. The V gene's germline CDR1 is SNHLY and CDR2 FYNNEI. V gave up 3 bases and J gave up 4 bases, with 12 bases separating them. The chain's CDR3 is CASSDPGLSYGYTF. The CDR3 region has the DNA TGTGCCAGCAGTGATCCGGGACTATCCTATGGCTACACCTTC.

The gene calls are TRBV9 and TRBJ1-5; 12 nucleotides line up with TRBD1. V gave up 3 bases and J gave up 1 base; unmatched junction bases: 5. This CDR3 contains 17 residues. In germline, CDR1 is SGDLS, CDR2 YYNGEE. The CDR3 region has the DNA TGTGCCAGCAGCGGGGGGACAGGGGGCAGGAGCAATCAGCCCCAGCATTTT. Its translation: CASSGGTGGRSNQPQHF.

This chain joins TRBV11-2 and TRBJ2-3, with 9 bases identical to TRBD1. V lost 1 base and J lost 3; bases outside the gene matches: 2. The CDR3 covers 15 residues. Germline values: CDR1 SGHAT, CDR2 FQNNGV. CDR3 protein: CASSLVTGGTDTQYF. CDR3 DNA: TGTGCCAGCAGCTTAGTGACAGGGGGTACAGATACGCAGTATTTT.

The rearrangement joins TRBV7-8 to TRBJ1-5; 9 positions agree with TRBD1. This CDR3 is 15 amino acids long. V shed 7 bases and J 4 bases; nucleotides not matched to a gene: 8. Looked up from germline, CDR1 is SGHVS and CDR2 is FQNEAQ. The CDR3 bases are TGTGCCAGCACCCAGGACAGGGGACTAAATCAGCCCCAGCATTTT. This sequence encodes CASTQDRGLNQPQHF.

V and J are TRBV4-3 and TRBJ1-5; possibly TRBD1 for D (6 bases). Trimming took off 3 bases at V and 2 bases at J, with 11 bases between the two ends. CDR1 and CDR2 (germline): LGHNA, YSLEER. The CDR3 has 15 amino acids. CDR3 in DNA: TGCGCCAGCAGCCAGGGGTACAGGGGCAATCAGCCCCAGCATTTT. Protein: CASSQGYRGNQPQHF.

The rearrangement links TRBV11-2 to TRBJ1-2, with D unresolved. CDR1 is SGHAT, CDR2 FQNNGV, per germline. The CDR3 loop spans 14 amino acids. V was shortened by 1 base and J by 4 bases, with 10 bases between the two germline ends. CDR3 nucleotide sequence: TGTGCCAGCAGCTTAGTTCTGTACTCCTATGGCTACACCTTC. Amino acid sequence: CASSLVLYSYGYTF.